This T cell receptor (beta chain) was profiled in a study of blood T cell repertoires in COVID-19 (dated by TCRdb to the early 2020s). As for the study more broadly: Collaborator samples came from the United States, Italy and Spain and covered acute and convalescent phases of COVID-19. The material from the prospective study consisted of cDNA or gDNA derived from T cells, B-cell-depleted T cells, or PBMCs. A de-identified subject ID, COVID-19 status, age in years and sex were almost always included in the sample metadata. A freely available public database, intended as a resource for researchers studying the immune response to SARS-CoV-2, is where the repertoires were released. Samples came from the ongoing ImmuneRACE study (first 160 participants) plus 1,254 subjects from 6 global collaborators. Subjects who had been exposed to COVID-19, were actively infected with it, or had recovered from it provided the deeply sampled blood TCRbeta repertoires that made up the dataset. Where available, HLA class I and class II types were taken from metadata supplied by the sample provider and were not determined by assay-based typing.

The investigation overall reported the following: Clinical and demographic metadata were provided uncurated, with the amount varying by source and participant.

The CDR3 spans 16 residues, from the cysteine through the phenylalanine. Left in the record is the CDR3 DNA by itself, 48 bases read in frame from the first base. The collaborating institutions used their own protocols to collect whole blood in K2EDTA tubes. For TCRbeta analysis, collaborators shipped samples in one of three forms: frozen whole blood, isolated PBMCs, or DNA extracted from either of those sample types. Notes on this clone: The clone's antigen remains unknown. Base qualities are not provided; no much larger clone lies one nucleotide away.

The immunoSEQ Assay, a bias-controlled multiplex PCR, was used to amplify TCRbeta CDR3 regions from genomic DNA. Per the source publication's procedure: Within the assay, amplification of reference gene primers was used to estimate how many nucleated cells each sample contained. Sequence reads were collapsed and filtered to measure the absolute abundance of every unique TCRbeta CDR3 rearrangement. For each sample, productive Simpson clonality was calculated as the square root of Simpson's diversity index over productive rearrangements. Sourced from immuneACCESS, this table was stored by TCRdb with only in-frame sequences that have V and J called. A share of the clones is absent; for the studies checked, an unresolved V gene accounts for under half, and the remainder has no known explanation. V and J calls plus clone size are reproduced from that table; the DNA served to infer D and trimming. This sample has approximately 66,000 clones in its table, and approximately 89% of those were observed once. Of the sample, 1.1% to 1.5% is held by the ten largest clones.

The receptor's source is a man in his 60s with acute or convalescent COVID-19. The sequenced material came from peripheral blood. The chain couples TRBV21-1 to TRBJ1-1; the table names TRBD1, a call not compared with the DNA. TRBV21-1 is assigned pseudogene status. The CDR3 protein is CASSRRSTAMNTEAFF. The sequenced DNA is TGTGCCAGCAGCCGTCGATCGACAGCTATGAACACTGAAGCTTTCTTT.